What follows are 9 T cell receptor beta chains derived from one specimen sequenced in a study of T cells after yellow fever vaccination. TCRdb itself ran the 5' RACE reads through MiXCR, one entry per CDR3 protein. The table includes more than 95,000 distinct CDR3 sequences, approximately 8.4% detected once. The source was CD8+ T cells sorted from PBMCs, collected on the day of the yellow fever booster vaccination. The receptors shown here come from a man aged 18-30 years who received the YFV17D yellow fever vaccine.

The rearrangement uses TRBV24-1 and TRBJ1-4, with D uncertain. Trimming shortened V by 7 bases and J by 7 bases, and 9 bases separated the two germline ends. This CDR3 comprises 12 residues. In germline, CDR1 is KGHDR, CDR2 SFDVKD. This CDR3 reads CATSEAGEKLFF. In DNA, the CDR3 is TGTGCCACCAGCGAGGCTGGTGAAAAACTGTTTTTT.

This clonotype was counted ten times or more. V usage is TRBV10-2 and J usage is TRBJ2-1; 10 bases agree with TRBD1. J gave up 8 bases and V 6 bases, and 10 bases lay outside the gene matches. Germline CDR1 and CDR2: WSHSY and SAAADI. This CDR3 contains 15 residues. The CDR3 bases are TGCGCCAGCAGCCTGACAGGGGGCGCGTTGGATGAGCAGTTCTTC. It encodes CASSLTGGALDEQFF.

This clonotype was detected a few times. The chain combines TRBV7-6 with TRBJ1-3, with D possibly being TRBD1 (5 bases). Germline V gives CDR1 SGHVS, CDR2 FNYEAQ. The CDR3 totals 15 residues. With 5 bases removed from V and 0 bases from J, the gap between germline ends came to 11 bases. CDR3 protein: CASSIDSVSGNTIYF. The DNA of the CDR3 is TGTGCCAGCAGCATCGACAGTGTCTCTGGAAACACCATATATTTT. Complete variable domain (other parts from reference TRBV7-6 and TRBJ1-3): GAGVSQSPRYKVTKRGQDVALRCDPISGHVSLYWYRQALGQGPEFLTYFNYEAQQDKSGLPNDRFSAERPEGSISTLTIQRTEQRDSAMYRCASSIDSVSGNTIYFGEGSWLTVV.

The gene calls are TRBV6-6 and TRBJ2-1, with D unclear. V was shortened by 6 bases and J by 4 bases, with 13 bases between the two germline ends. The germline gives CDR1 MNHNY, CDR2 SVGAGI (reference sequence). The CDR3 is 14 residues long. The CDR3, as DNA: TGTGCCAGCAGCTCGGTACGTTCATACAATGAGCAGTTCTTC. Encoded protein: CASSSVRSYNEQFF.

This chain connects TRBV4-1 to TRBJ1-2; D is unresolved. V gave up 4 bases and J gave up 4 bases, with 10 bases separating them. CDR3 size: 13 residues. The V gene's germline CDR1 is MGHRA and CDR2 YSYEKL. CDR3 in amino acids: CASSPEQLYGYTF. As DNA, the CDR3 is TGCGCCAGCAGCCCTGAACAGCTCTATGGCTACACCTTC.

The rearrangement links TRBV21-1 to TRBJ2-7; the table's D call, TRBD1, was not checked against the DNA. TRBV21-1 is flagged as a pseudogene. This CDR3 is 17 amino acids long. CDR3 sequence (DNA): TGTGCCAGCAGACTTAAATCGGGACAGGGAGCCTCCTACGAGCAGTACGTC. It yields the protein CASRLKSGQGASYEQYV.

This clonotype has just a few counts. This chain joins TRBV29-1 and TRBJ2-1; 7 bases are a match to TRBD1. Germline V CDR1 and CDR2: SQVTM, ANQGSEA. This CDR3 spans 13 amino acids. J was trimmed by 6 bases and V by 5 bases; bases with no gene match: 7. DNA for the CDR3: TGCAGCGTTAAGACAGGGCTCCTCAATGAGCAGTTCTTC. It codes for CSVKTGLLNEQFF.

This clonotype was recorded many times. The genes are TRBV27 and TRBJ2-1; TRBD1 or TRBD2 may be the D gene (5 bases each). Trimming stripped 3 bases from V and 0 bases from J, with 9 bases between. CDR3 length: 15 amino acids. Germline assignment: CDR1 MNHEY and CDR2 SMNVEV (reference sequence). In nucleotides, the CDR3 is TGTGCCAGCAGTTTGGGACGGAGCTCCTACAATGAGCAGTTCTTC. Its protein is CASSLGRSSYNEQFF.

As DNA, the CDR3 is TGTGCCACCAGCAGAGATGGGGCCTACGAGCAGTACTTC. Amino acid sequence: CATSRDGAYEQYF. The chain joins TRBV15 to TRBJ2-7, with D unresolved. CDR3 size: 13 residues. Trimming removed 0 bases at V and 2 bases at J, with 5 bases between. The germline CDR1 and CDR2 sequences are LNHNV and YYDKDF (reference sequence). Supplemented by reference TRBV15 and TRBJ2-7, the full variable domain reads DAMVIQNPRYQVTQFGKPVTLSCSQTLNHNVMYWYQQKSSQAPKLLFHYYDKDFNNEADTPDNFQSRRPNTSFCFLDIRSPGLGDTAMYLCATSRDGAYEQYFGPGTRLTVT.